These T cell receptor beta chains were read from a single sample in a study of T-cell reconstitution after alpha-beta-depleted transplantation in children. TCRdb passed the PCR reads through MiXCR, listing each CDR3 protein once. The sample contains approximately 230,000 distinct CDR3 sequences, roughly a quarter of which appear only once. This material consisted of PBMCs, mostly from graft donor cells, taken 360 days after TCRalphabeta/CD19-depleted stem cell transplant. The receptors were gathered from a female patient between 2 and 15 years old who had a stem cell transplant for congenital amegakaryocytic thrombocytopenia, so the T cells may come from the graft donor. The CDR3 runs from the conserved cysteine through the conserved F or W.

j_call v_call cdr3_aa
TRBJ1-4 TRBV20-1 CSAGLEDTTNEKLFF
TRBJ2-7 TRBV2 CASRVLRAGGSYEQYF
TRBJ1-2 TRBV5-1 CASSLVAGVDYGYTF
TRBJ2-7 TRBV2 CASSVNRAYEQYF
TRBJ2-1 TRBV5-1 CASKRGLENEQFF
TRBJ2-1 TRBV5-1 CASSLSGGTAGQLYNEQFF
TRBJ2-3 TRBV20-1 CSAHDPGGAEDTQYF
TRBJ2-1 TRBV20-1 CRAFGTPPRSGAYNEQFF
TRBJ1-2 TRBV7-9 CASSLGGSHQGPHTF
TRBJ2-3 TRBV29-1 CSVWTSGRWADTQYF
TRBJ2-3 TRBV29-1 CSVEFGMGYTQYF
TRBJ1-2 TRBV4-2 CASSPQGDYGYTF
TRBJ2-5 TRBV7-9 CASSYWTGNETQYF
TRBJ2-5 TRBV20-1 CSARDWGVGVETQYF
TRBJ1-1 TRBV7-9 CASSFWGAGGTEAFF
TRBJ1-1 TRBV12-3/TRBV12-4 CASRTRGNTEAFF
TRBJ2-3 TRBV7-9 CASSLKQSTDTQYF
TRBJ1-1 TRBV28 CASGQVYTEAFF
TRBJ2-7 TRBV4-3 CASSQSDARASSYEQYF
TRBJ2-7 TRBV10-3 CAIGAGQGRARGYEQYF
TRBJ2-3 TRBV5-1 CASSTGEDTQYF
TRBJ2-5 TRBV3-1 CASSQGSVPAGNFQETQYF
TRBJ2-7 TRBV24-1 CATSDSRDYTYEQYF
TRBJ1-5 TRBV2 CASREGTDRNQPQHF
TRBJ2-7 TRBV11-1 CASSLIGSFYSGSSYEQYF
TRBJ2-3 TRBV7-8 CASSATGVSTDTQYF
TRBJ2-1 TRBV18 CASSPGSEDEQFF
TRBJ1-2 TRBV28 CASRRPGQGAGYGYTF
TRBJ1-1 TRBV4-1 CASSQVGFYTEAFF
TRBJ2-3 TRBV10-3 CAISESSRAGVSSTDTQYF
TRBJ1-4 TRBV12-3/TRBV12-4 CASRGREEKLFF
TRBJ1-5 TRBV4-2 CASSHGGQGAWQPQHF
TRBJ2-1 TRBV20-1 CSAYGLAGDNEQFF
TRBJ1-4 TRBV12-3/TRBV12-4 CASSPSGTGWEKVFF
TRBJ2-5 TRBV10-3 CAIAEREGETQYF
TRBJ2-6 TRBV20-1 CSAEDRQTSGANVLTF
TRBJ2-1 TRBV18 CASSPGAERNEQFF
TRBJ1-1 TRBV5-1 CASSLRLAGTEAFF
TRBJ2-3 TRBV9 CASSPTAGGPYTQYF
TRBJ2-7 TRBV6-1 CASSPRGDFGYEQYF
TRBJ2-6 TRBV28 CASSSFGSGANVLTF